Reported below is one TCR beta chain. This sample is drawn from a study of blood T cell repertoires in COVID-19. Study background: Specimens from acute and convalescent COVID-19 originated in the United States, Italy and Spain. T cells, B-cell-depleted T cells, or PBMCs provided the cDNA or gDNA that served as material.

Original handling: It was from reference gene primer amplification that nucleated cell counts were estimated. Generated by immunoSEQ multiplex PCR, the TCRdb table keeps only in-frame clones and is missing some. V and J calls and clone size are as listed in that table; D and trimming were resolved from the DNA. The sample yields roughly 220,000 clones, around 80% seen once. Between the trimmed V and J ends, which lost 6 bases and 1 base, there was a span of 12 bases. Germline V gene lookup returns CDR1 SNHLY and CDR2 FYNNEI. This CDR3 is built from 14 residues. This chain uses TRBV2 with TRBJ1-1, with D possibly being TRBD1 (5 bases). The specimen was peripheral blood. The sequence was collected from a woman in her thirties or forties who had recovered from COVID-19. The CDR3 spells CASRWGDENTEAFF. CDR3 DNA: TGTGCCAGCAGGTGGGGGGATGAGAACACTGAAGCTTTCTTT.